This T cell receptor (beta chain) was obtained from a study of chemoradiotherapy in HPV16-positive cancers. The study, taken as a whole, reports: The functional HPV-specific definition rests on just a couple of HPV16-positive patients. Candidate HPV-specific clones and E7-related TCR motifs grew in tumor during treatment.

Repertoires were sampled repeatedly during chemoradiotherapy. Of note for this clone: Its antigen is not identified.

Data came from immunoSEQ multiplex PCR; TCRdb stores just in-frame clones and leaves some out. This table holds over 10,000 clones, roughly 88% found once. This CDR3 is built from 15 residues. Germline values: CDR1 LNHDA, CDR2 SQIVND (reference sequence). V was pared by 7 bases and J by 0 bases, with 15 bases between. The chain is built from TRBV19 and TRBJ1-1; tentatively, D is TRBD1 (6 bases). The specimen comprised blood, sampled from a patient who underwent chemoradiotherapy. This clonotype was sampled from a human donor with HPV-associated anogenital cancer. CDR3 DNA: TGTGCCAGTACCATAGGGGGTATGGTGAACACTGAAGCTTTCTTT. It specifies CASTIGGMVNTEAFF.